Listed below are T cell receptor beta chains from one sample, sequenced in a study of Ad26.COV2.S vaccination and SARS-CoV-2 variants. Clones were sequenced by immunoSEQ multiplex PCR, and TCRdb holds only the in-frame ones, with some missing. The sample shows approximately 410,000 clones, approximately 90% of them seen only once. The specimen was peripheral blood, collected in a trial of Ad26.COV2.S vaccine versus placebo. The receptors here all came from a person between 18 and 65 years old who received the Ad26.COV2.S COVID-19 vaccine or a placebo. Both conserved end residues are part of each CDR3. The order of the fields is V gene, clone size, J gene, D gene, CDR3 DNA, CDR3 protein. A D gene is named only where the DNA matches it firmly. Size is stated for part of the rows, as once, few or many counts, or as a class when the clone is expanded.

>TRBV18|-|TRBJ1-6|-
TGTGCCAGCTCACCAGGGGGCATGGGTGGCAATTCACCCCTCCACTTT
CASSPGGMGGNSPLHF
>TRBV27|-|TRBJ2-5|-
TGTGCCAGCAGTTTATCGCTCTCCCAAGAGACCCAGTACTTC
CASSLSLSQETQYF
>TRBV20-1|-|TRBJ2-1|-
TGCAGTGCTAGTTCTTTCTTGTCCGGCTCCTACAATGAGCAGTTCTTC
CSASSFLSGSYNEQFF
>TRBV29-1|-|TRBJ1-3|-
TGCAGCGTGGGAAGCTCTGGAAACACCATATATTTT
CSVGSSGNTIYF
>TRBV13|-|TRBJ2-2|TRBD1
TGTGCCAGCAGCCCACCTTCCCGGACAGGGTTGATCACCGGGGAGCTGTTTTTT
CASSPPSRTGLITGELFF
>TRBV6-1|-|TRBJ2-7|TRBD1
TGTGCCAGCAGCGAAATGGGCGGGACAGGGACCTACGAGCAGTACTTC
CASSEMGGTGTYEQYF
>TRBV7-2|-|TRBJ2-6|-
TGTGCCAGCAGCTTAACGAAGGGGCGCGGGGCCAACGTCCTGACTTTC
CASSLTKGRGANVLTF
>TRBV30|few|TRBJ2-7|-
TGTGCCTGGAGTGTGCTGGGACACGAGCAGTACTTC
CAWSVLGHEQYF
>TRBV4-1|-|TRBJ1-1|TRBD1
TGCGCCAGCAGCCGCGACAGGGGGCTTAACACTGAAGCTTTCTTT
CASSRDRGLNTEAFF
>TRBV6-5|-|TRBJ1-1|-
TGTGCCAGCAGGCTCCAATCAGGGGCGTGGACTGAAGCTTTCTTT
CASRLQSGAWTEAFF
>TRBV4-3|-|TRBJ2-1|TRBD2
TGCGCCAGCAGCCAAACCGTACTAGCGGGGCCCTACAATGAGCAGTTCTTC
CASSQTVLAGPYNEQFF